This TCR beta chain was sequenced in a study of cytomegalovirus exposure and HLA in healthy donors. Overall study findings and caveats: Among TCR beta chains, those listed as cytomegalovirus-associated numbered under 200. Beyond CMV serostatus, there was no information to go on about immune exposure. A later analysis associated 15,000 or so TCR beta sequences with HLA alleles at a 0.05 false discovery rate.

Each donor was nominally healthy when sampled (though unrecorded immune exposures were likely). PCR amplification relied on 60 Vbeta primers (plus 13 Jbeta primers). Data came from immunoSEQ multiplex PCR; TCRdb stores just in-frame clones and leaves some out. The data hold roughly 180,000 clones, with 9.5% observed a single time. On this clone itself: What it recognizes is unknown.

The CDR3 runs 11 residues. The J segment lost 8 bases and the V segment lost 6 bases, leaving 6 bases of the junction unmatched. Germline V gene sequence: CDR1 DFQATT, CDR2 SNEGSKA (reference sequence). This clonotype originated in a woman in her 30s in good health and CMV-seropositive. The sample was PBMCs. The chain couples TRBV20-1 to TRBJ1-2, with TRBD1 identical over 7 bases. CDR3 coding DNA: TGCAGTGCAGTTACAGGGGACGGCTACACCTTC. Translating it yields CSAVTGDGYTF.